The rows below give T cell receptor beta chains drawn from one sample of a study of blood T cell repertoires in COVID-19. The protocol was immunoSEQ multiplex PCR, while the TCRdb copy is restricted to in-frame clones and leaves out a portion. The top ten clones hold less than 8% of a sample with about 170,000 clones, approximately 85% of them seen once. Sequenced sample: peripheral blood. The source is an elderly man with COVID-19, enrolled during active disease. Each CDR3 is given with its conserved first and last residue. D genes are given only for firm matches. Expanded clones are given a class, and other clones once, few, many or no size at all.

cdr3_nt	cdr3_aa	j_call	v_call	d_call	clone_size
TGTGCCAGCAGTGAGGGGGACTGGGGCAATCAGCCCCAGCATTTT	CASSEGDWGNQPQHF	TRBJ1-5	TRBV2	NA	few
TGCAGTGCTAGTAGGACAGGGCTGGACACTGAAGCTTTCTTT	CSASRTGLDTEAFF	TRBJ1-1	TRBV20-1	TRBD1	NA
TGTGCCAGCTCACCACCGTCCGGGTTTGCCTACGAGCAGTACTTC	CASSPPSGFAYEQYF	TRBJ2-7	TRBV18	NA	NA
TGTGCCAGCAGCCAACGAGGCCCTCGGACTGAAGCTTTCTTT	CASSQRGPRTEAFF	TRBJ1-1	TRBV7-9	NA	NA
TGTGCCAGCAGCTTTTCAACGAGCTCCTACAATGAGCAGTTCTTC	CASSFSTSSYNEQFF	TRBJ2-1	TRBV5-6	NA	NA
TGTGCCAGCAGCCCGGGACAGGGGAGATCACCCCTCCACTTT	CASSPGQGRSPLHF	TRBJ1-6	TRBV5-6	TRBD1	few
TGTGCCAGCAGTGAAGCCTTCATACAGGGGCCGGATTCACCCCTCCACTTT	CASSEAFIQGPDSPLHF	TRBJ1-6	TRBV6-1	TRBD1	few
TGTGCCAGCAGCTCCTGGGGTAGCGGGGGCTACGAGCAGTACTTC	CASSSWGSGGYEQYF	TRBJ2-7	TRBV5-6	TRBD2	NA
TGTGCCAGCTTGGACAGGGACGGAAACACCATATATTTT	CASLDRDGNTIYF	TRBJ1-3	TRBV12-3/TRBV12-4	TRBD1	NA
TGTGCCAGCAGCTTAATGACAGGATCCGGGGAGCTGTTTTTT	CASSLMTGSGELFF	TRBJ2-2	TRBV7-2	NA	NA
TGTGCCAGCAGCTTAGGGAACAGGGGCTACGAGCAGTACTTC	CASSLGNRGYEQYF	TRBJ2-7	TRBV7-2	TRBD1	NA
TGCGCCAGCAGCTTGACAGGGGGCTTGAGGTACGAGCAGTACTTC	CASSLTGGLRYEQYF	TRBJ2-7	TRBV5-1	TRBD1	NA
TGTGCCAGCAGCTTAGGGGGCGACCTGCCCTACAATGAGCAGTTCTTC	CASSLGGDLPYNEQFF	TRBJ2-1	TRBV11-3	NA	NA
TGTGCCACCAGTGACCGGGACTTGATCGGGGACACCGGGGAGCTGTTTTTT	CATSDRDLIGDTGELFF	TRBJ2-2	TRBV24-1	NA	NA
TGTGCCAGCAGGCCTACAGGGGGAACTGGAAACACCATATATTTT	CASRPTGGTGNTIYF	TRBJ1-3	TRBV6-5	TRBD1	NA
TGTGCCAGCAATTTGGGGGGACGGATTAATTCACCCCTCCACTTT	CASNLGGRINSPLHF	TRBJ1-6	TRBV3-1/TRBV3-2	NA	NA
TGTGCCAGCAGCGGGCGAACAGGGGGCTATTCTGGAAACACCATATATTTT	CASSGRTGGYSGNTIYF	TRBJ1-3	TRBV7-2	TRBD1	NA
TGTGCCAGCAGCTTTCAACAGGGGTTAAGCCCGCAGTACTTC	CASSFQQGLSPQYF	TRBJ2-7	TRBV11-1	TRBD1	NA
TGTGCCAGCAGCTTAAGGTTCGGGAATGAAAAACTGTTTTTT	CASSLRFGNEKLFF	TRBJ1-4	TRBV7-2	NA	once
TGTGCCAGCAGTTTGCGTTCAGGGGGCACTGAAGCTTTCTTT	CASSLRSGGTEAFF	TRBJ1-1	TRBV6-5	TRBD1	few
TGTGCCAGCAGCTCTGGACAGGTTAGCACAGATACGCAGTATTTT	CASSSGQVSTDTQYF	TRBJ2-3	TRBV2	TRBD1	once
TGTGCCAGCAGTCCGGACAGTAACTATGGCTACACCTTC	CASSPDSNYGYTF	TRBJ1-2	TRBV2	NA	few
TGCGCCAGCGGATCCGGGACAGGGTCCTACGAGCAGTACTTC	CASGSGTGSYEQYF	TRBJ2-7	TRBV5-1	TRBD1	NA
TGTGCCAGCAGCGTACAGGGGGTCCTGGGCAATCAGCCCCAGCATTTT	CASSVQGVLGNQPQHF	TRBJ1-5	TRBV5-6	TRBD1	NA
TGTGCCAGCTCACCAAAGAGTGGAGGACAGGGGACAGATACGCAGTATTTT	CASSPKSGGQGTDTQYF	TRBJ2-3	TRBV18	TRBD1	NA
TGTGCCAGCAGTTTCCGCAGCGAGCAGTACTTC	CASSFRSEQYF	TRBJ2-7	TRBV4-2	NA	once
TGTGCCAGCAGCCCAGACAGGGACACTGAAGCTTTCTTT	CASSPDRDTEAFF	TRBJ1-1	TRBV9	TRBD1	NA
TGTGCCAGCAGTCCCGGACCGGGATGGGATCAGCCCCAGCATTTT	CASSPGPGWDQPQHF	TRBJ1-5	TRBV2	NA	NA
TGCGCCAGCAGACAGACAGGGGAGAATTCACCCCTCCACTTT	CASRQTGENSPLHF	TRBJ1-6	TRBV5-1	TRBD1	NA
TGTGCCAGCAGGCTGGGACAGCGGGTGAACACTGAAGCTTTCTTT	CASRLGQRVNTEAFF	TRBJ1-1	TRBV6-5	TRBD1	NA
TGTGCCACCGGGACAGGGCCCTACGAGCAGTACTTC	CATGTGPYEQYF	TRBJ2-7	TRBV2	TRBD1	NA
TGCAGCGTCCTAACCCCGGGCACTGAAGCTTTCTTT	CSVLTPGTEAFF	TRBJ1-1	TRBV29-1	NA	NA
TGTGCCAGCGGAGTTGTCAAAGAGACCCAGTACTTC	CASGVVKETQYF	TRBJ2-5	TRBV12-3/TRBV12-4	NA	NA
TGTGCCAGCAGCCAACTTTCTACACTAACCTACGAGCAGTACTTC	CASSQLSTLTYEQYF	TRBJ2-7	TRBV14	NA	NA
TGCGCCAGCAGCCAAGCCGATATGGGACTAGTCTCCTACAATGAGCAGTTCTTC	CASSQADMGLVSYNEQFF	TRBJ2-1	TRBV4-1	TRBD2	NA
TGTGCCAGCAGCTTGGAGGGGGCCGGGGGTGGCTACACCTTC	CASSLEGAGGGYTF	TRBJ1-2	TRBV5-8	TRBD1	few
TGTGCCAGCAGTACAGGGGTAGGAGAGACCCAGTACTTC	CASSTGVGETQYF	TRBJ2-5	TRBV6-2/TRBV6-3	TRBD1	NA
TGTGCCAGTAGTTCGGGACAGTTCCCCTCTGGAAACACCATATATTTT	CASSSGQFPSGNTIYF	TRBJ1-3	TRBV19	TRBD1	NA
TGCGCCAGCAGCCAAGGGACAGGGCGAGAGACCCAGTACTTC	CASSQGTGRETQYF	TRBJ2-5	TRBV4-3	TRBD1	NA
TGTGCCAGCAGCTTCAGCAGGGATGGCTACACCTTC	CASSFSRDGYTF	TRBJ1-2	TRBV5-6	NA	NA
TGTGCCATCAGTGAGAATCAGGGTGGAAACACCATATATTTT	CAISENQGGNTIYF	TRBJ1-3	TRBV10-3	NA	NA
TGTGCCAGCAGCTCCGTCTCCGAGCAGTACTTC	CASSSVSEQYF	TRBJ2-7	TRBV7-9	NA	once
TGTGCCAGCTCACAATCGACAGGGTATGAAGGCACTGAAGCTTTCTTT	CASSQSTGYEGTEAFF	TRBJ1-1	TRBV18	TRBD1	few
TGTGCCAGCAGCCGGGACAGAACGAACACTGAAGCTTTCTTT	CASSRDRTNTEAFF	TRBJ1-1	TRBV5-4	TRBD1	NA
TGTGCCAGCAGTCTCTCTAGGGGGGCTTTCTTT	CASSLSRGAFF	TRBJ1-1	TRBV28	NA	NA
TGTGCCAGTAGTATAGGGCGGGACAGGATGAACACTGAAGCTTTCTTT	CASSIGRDRMNTEAFF	TRBJ1-1	TRBV19	TRBD1	NA
TGTGCCAGCAGCCACGGGACACCTAAGCAGTACTTC	CASSHGTPKQYF	TRBJ2-7	TRBV5-8	NA	NA
TGCGCCAGCAGCTTGGGGGCCCTGATGCGGGGGCAAGAGACCCAGTACTTC	CASSLGALMRGQETQYF	TRBJ2-5	TRBV5-1	TRBD2	NA
TGTGCCAGCAGCCAAGGTACAGGGGCTGGAAACACCATATATTTT	CASSQGTGAGNTIYF	TRBJ1-3	TRBV14	TRBD1	NA
TGCGCCAGCAGCTCGGGGAATAGCAATCAGCCCCAGCATTTT	CASSSGNSNQPQHF	TRBJ1-5	TRBV5-1	NA	NA
TGCAGCGTCCCCGGGGGAGTGACTGAAGCTTTCTTT	CSVPGGVTEAFF	TRBJ1-1	TRBV29-1	NA	NA
TGTGCCAGCAGCTCAATGACCCGGGACAACTGGCTGAACACTGAAGCTTTCTTT	CASSSMTRDNWLNTEAFF	TRBJ1-1	TRBV5-4	NA	NA
TGTGCCAGCAAACCGGCTGGGGCCAACGTCCTGACTTTC	CASKPAGANVLTF	TRBJ2-6	TRBV6-1	NA	NA
TGTGCCATCAGTGCAAGCGGGGGTGCTTACACAGATACGCAGTATTTT	CAISASGGAYTDTQYF	TRBJ2-3	TRBV10-3	TRBD2	NA
TGTGCCAGCAGCAAAGGACAGGGGGCGAACGGGGAGCTGTTTTTT	CASSKGQGANGELFF	TRBJ2-2	TRBV6-5	TRBD1	once
TGTGCCAGCAGCCCGACAGGCGACTATGGCTACACCTTC	CASSPTGDYGYTF	TRBJ1-2	TRBV5-5	NA	NA
TGTGCCAGCAGCGCATCGACAGGCGGTCAGAACACTGAAGCTTTCTTT	CASSASTGGQNTEAFF	TRBJ1-1	TRBV5-6	NA	NA
TGCAGTGCTTATACATACACTGAAGCTTTCTTT	CSAYTYTEAFF	TRBJ1-1	TRBV20-1	NA	NA
TGTGCCAGCAGCCCTACCGCTCAGGGCGGCACCGGGGAGCTGTTTTTT	CASSPTAQGGTGELFF	TRBJ2-2	TRBV9	NA	NA
TGCAGCGTAACAGGGGGCCCTTTCTCCTACAATGAGCAGTTCTTC	CSVTGGPFSYNEQFF	TRBJ2-1	TRBV29-1	TRBD1	NA